The 21 T cell receptor beta chains given below trace back to one sample, sequenced in a study of CD8 T cells in ankylosing spondylitis. Antigen specificity for these receptors is unknown. TCRdb re-derived calls from the 5' RACE reads in MiXCR, one entry per CDR3 protein. Found here are roughly 670,000 distinct CDR3 sequences, under 20% of them singletons; the top ten hold around 20%. Study results and caveats: A motif in TCR beta, a set of under ten highly homologous variants, appeared characteristic of ankylosing spondylitis blood.

Sequences were obtained from blood, either unsorted or a sorted T cell fraction (not recorded which). The receptors derive from a male donor with ankylosing spondylitis.

The rearrangement joins TRBV20-1 to TRBJ1-2; D not resolved. The CDR3 is made up of 13 amino acids. Deletions cut 5 bases from V and 5 bases from J, with 15 bases between. CDR1 is DFQATT, CDR2 SNEGSKA, per germline (reference sequence). The CDR3 DNA reads as TGCAGTGCTCCTCCGGGGTCGGGGTATGGCTACACCTTC. Encoded protein: CSAPPGSGYGYTF.

This clonotype was counted between two and nine times. The gene calls are TRBV6-1 and TRBJ1-6; 11 bases are a match to TRBD1. The junction had 1 base not matched to a gene; V was cut back by 8 bases and J by 7 bases. The CDR3 covers 13 residues. Germline-derived CDR1 and CDR2 are MNHNS and SASEGT. The CDR3 is CASGTGGNSPLHF. As DNA, the CDR3 is TGTGCCAGCGGGACAGGGGGAAATTCACCCCTCCACTTT.

The chain recombines TRBV9 with TRBJ2-2, with 11 bases aligning to TRBD2. The CDR3 covers 16 residues. Germline CDR1 SGDLS, CDR2 YYNGEE. The V segment lost 4 bases and the J segment 0 bases; nucleotides outside the gene matches: 2. CDR3 DNA sequence: TGTGCCAGCAGCCCACTAGCGGGGGCGAACACCGGGGAGCTGTTTTTT. Encoded protein: CASSPLAGANTGELFF.

The chain combines TRBV6-1 with TRBJ2-3; 7 bases line up with TRBD2. This CDR3 has 14 amino acids. The J segment lost 2 bases and the V segment lost 6 bases, leaving 5 bases of the junction unmatched. Germline values: CDR1 MNHNS, CDR2 SASEGT. The CDR3, as DNA: TGTGCCAGCAGCCCTAGACTAGCCACAGATACGCAGTATTTT. It translates to CASSPRLATDTQYF.

This clonotype showed up just a few times. The J gene is TRBJ1-5, the V gene TRBV25-1, with 8 positions matching TRBD1. This CDR3 is 12 amino acids long. J gave up 4 bases and V 7 bases, and 0 bases lay outside the gene matches. Per the germline V gene, CDR1 is MGHDK and CDR2 is SYGVNS. This CDR3 reads CASNRGNQPQHF. The CDR3 DNA is TGTGCCAGCAACAGGGGGAATCAGCCCCAGCATTTT.

This clonotype has ten or more counts. The V and J genes are TRBV4-3 and TRBJ2-7, with TRBD1 matching over 8 bases. The CDR3 contains 16 residues. V dropped 0 bases and J dropped 3; count of bases not matched to a gene: 7. Germline lookup yields CDR1 LGHNA and CDR2 YSLEER. CDR3 amino acids: CASSQDLGQGLYEQYF. CDR3 coding DNA: TGCGCCAGCAGCCAAGATTTAGGACAGGGTCTCTACGAGCAGTACTTC.

CDR3 bases: TGTGCCAGCAGGGACTCCGGGGAGACCCAGTACTTC. It translates to CASRDSGETQYF. The chain joins TRBV3-1 to TRBJ2-5, with a possible D match to TRBD2 (5 bases). Trimming pared 6 bases from V and 5 bases from J, leaving 10 bases between. CDR3 length: 12 amino acids. Germline V gene sequence: CDR1 LGHDT, CDR2 YNNKEL (reference sequence).

V usage is TRBV11-2 and J usage is TRBJ2-7; TRBD2 aligns across 10 bases. Trimming removed 4 bases from V and 3 bases from J; junction bases left unmatched: 3. Per germline, CDR1 SGHAT and CDR2 FQNNGV. The CDR3 has 14 residues. As DNA, the CDR3 is TGTGCCAGCAGCTCCGGACTAGCGGACTACGAGCAGTACTTC. Translating it yields CASSSGLADYEQYF.

The chain is built from TRBV12-3 or TRBV12-4 and TRBJ2-7; 7 nucleotides match TRBD2. The CDR3 sequence is 16 residues long. The V and J ends lost 3 bases and 1 base, in that order; junction bases with no gene match: 9. CDR3 sequence (DNA): TGTGCCAGCAGTTTGAGAAGAGTAGCGGGTTCCTACGAGCAGTACTTC. Encoded protein: CASSLRRVAGSYEQYF.

The chain carries TRBV5-6 and TRBJ1-6; D is ambiguous. The V end lost 4 bases, the J end lost 9 bases, and 20 bases lay between the germline ends. Germline V gene lookup returns CDR1 SGHDT and CDR2 YYEEEE. The CDR3 covers 16 residues. This chain's CDR3 is CASSRAIPGLASPLHF. As DNA, the CDR3 is TGTGCCAGCAGCCGTGCCATTCCGGGGTTGGCTTCACCCCTCCACTTT.

This clonotype was observed a handful of times. The rearrangement uses TRBV5-1 and TRBJ2-7; D might be TRBD1 (7 bases). Germline V gene sequence: CDR1 SGHRS, CDR2 YFSETQ. V was cut by 1 base and J by 0 bases, with 20 bases left in between. This CDR3 contains 18 residues. The DNA of the CDR3 is TGCGCCAGCAGCTTGATCCCCCGGACAGGACTAAGCTCCTACGAGCAGTACTTC. It encodes CASSLIPRTGLSSYEQYF. Looking up the rest from reference TRBV5-1 and TRBJ2-7 gives the full variable domain: KAGVTQTPRYLIKTRGQQVTLSCSPISGHRSVSWYQQTPGQGLQFLFEYFSETQRNKGNFPGRFSGRQFSNSRSEMNVSTLELGDSALYLCASSLIPRTGLSSYEQYFGPGTRLTVT.

The chain is built from TRBV25-1 and TRBJ1-1, with D unresolved. Trimming removed 4 bases from V and 7 bases from J, with 10 bases in between. The V gene's germline CDR1 is MGHDK and CDR2 SYGVNS. The CDR3 is 12 residues long. The CDR3 coding sequence is TGTGCCAGCAGTGGTGGAGTGAGTGAAGCTTTCTTT. It specifies CASSGGVSEAFF.

This clonotype was observed a handful of times. The gene calls are TRBV4-3 and TRBJ2-7, with D perhaps matching TRBD2 (5 bases). CDR3 length: 16 residues. Trimming removed 1 base at V and 4 bases at J, with 17 bases between. Germline loops: CDR1 LGHNA, CDR2 YSLEER. The CDR3 bases are TGCGCCAGCAGCCAAGGATTGGTGGGAGTGGGGTACGAGCAGTACTTC. Encoded protein: CASSQGLVGVGYEQYF.

The chain employs TRBV7-3 and TRBJ2-1, with 15 bases aligning to TRBD2. Germline trimming cut 0 bases from V and 3 bases from J; bases unmatched to any gene: 3. This CDR3 comprises 18 residues. The germline V gene encodes CDR1 SGHTA and CDR2 FQGTGA. For the CDR3, the DNA is TGTGCCAGCAGCTTAACCGGGACTAGCGGGGGGAACTACAATGAGCAGTTCTTC. Residues: CASSLTGTSGGNYNEQFF.

The V call is TRBV12-3 or TRBV12-4, the J call TRBJ2-1; D gene unclear. V was shortened by 1 base and J by 4 bases, with 8 bases between the two germline ends. This CDR3 spans 14 amino acids. CDR3 sequence (DNA): TGTGCCAGCAGTTTAGTACAGCAATACAATGAGCAGTTCTTC. It yields the protein CASSLVQQYNEQFF.

This clonotype was counted a few times. The gene calls are TRBV29-1 and TRBJ2-5; 7 bases are a match to TRBD2. The CDR3 is 11 residues long. V was clipped by 7 bases and J by 4 bases; unmatched bases: 3. Per germline, CDR1 SQVTM and CDR2 ANQGSEA. In DNA form, the CDR3 reads TGCAGCGGCGGGAGTGGAGAGACCCAGTACTTC. This encodes CSGGSGETQYF.

The table lists this clonotype with a few counts. The chain has TRBV4-2 and TRBJ2-1; 11 nucleotides align to TRBD1. The germline CDR1 and CDR2 sequences are LGHNA and YNFKEQ. There are 16 residues in the CDR3. The J segment lost 4 bases and the V segment lost 6 bases, leaving 8 bases of the junction unmatched. The CDR3 bases are TGTGCCAGCAGGCTAGCGGGACAGGGGGGATACAATGAGCAGTTCTTC. This sequence encodes CASRLAGQGGYNEQFF.

This rearrangement joins TRBV4-2 to TRBJ2-5; D tentatively fits TRBD1 or TRBD2 (5 bases each). Deletions cut 0 bases from V and 1 base from J, with 15 bases between. The CDR3 has 17 amino acids. Germline CDR1 reads LGHNA; CDR2 reads YNFKEQ. CDR3 nucleotides: TGTGCCAGCAGCCAAGAAGGATCAGGGACGCCCCAAGAGACCCAGTACTTC. Translating it yields CASSQEGSGTPQETQYF.

Only a few counts were recorded for this clonotype. The rearrangement links TRBV12-3 or TRBV12-4 to TRBJ2-1, with D hard to call. Trimming took off 3 bases at V and 9 bases at J, with 6 bases between the two ends. The length of the CDR3 is 11 residues. CDR3 nucleotides: TGTGCCAGCAGTTTTGCTGCTGAGCAGTTCTTC. It translates to CASSFAAEQFF.

This clonotype was recorded a few times. This chain connects TRBV21-1 to TRBJ1-5. TRBV21-1 is deemed a pseudogene. The CDR3 runs to 13 residues. In DNA form, the CDR3 reads TGTGCCAGCACCACGGGGGGGAATCAGCCCCAGCATTTT. Translating gives CASTTGGNQPQHF.

This clonotype turned up a few times. The V call is TRBV6-1, the J call TRBJ2-7, with unresolved D. The CDR3 runs to 14 residues. Per the germline V gene, CDR1 is MNHNS and CDR2 is SASEGT. V lost 1 base, J lost 0 bases, and 7 bases lay in between. The CDR3 DNA reads TGTGCCAGCAGTGAAGATTTGGACTCCTACGAGCAGTACTTC. Protein sequence: CASSEDLDSYEQYF.